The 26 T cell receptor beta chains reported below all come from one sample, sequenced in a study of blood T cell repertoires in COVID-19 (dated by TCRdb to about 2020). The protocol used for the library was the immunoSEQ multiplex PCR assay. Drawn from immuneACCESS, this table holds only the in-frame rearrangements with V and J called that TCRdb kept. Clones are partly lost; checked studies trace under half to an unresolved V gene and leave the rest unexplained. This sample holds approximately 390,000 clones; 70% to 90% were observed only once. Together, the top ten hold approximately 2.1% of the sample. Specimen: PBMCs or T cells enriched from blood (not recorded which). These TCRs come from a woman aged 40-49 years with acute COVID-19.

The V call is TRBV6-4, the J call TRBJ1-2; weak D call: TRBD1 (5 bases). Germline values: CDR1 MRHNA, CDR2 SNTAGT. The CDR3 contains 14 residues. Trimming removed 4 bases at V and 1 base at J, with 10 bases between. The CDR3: CASSAKGINYGYTF. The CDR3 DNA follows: TGTGCCAGCAGTGCAAAGGGGATTAACTATGGCTACACCTTC.

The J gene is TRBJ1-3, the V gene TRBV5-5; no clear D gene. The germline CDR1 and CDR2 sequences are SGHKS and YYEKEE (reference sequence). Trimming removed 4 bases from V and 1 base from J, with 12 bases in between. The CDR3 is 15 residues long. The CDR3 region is CASSQNGISGNTIYF. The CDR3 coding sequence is TGTGCCAGCAGCCAAAACGGGATATCTGGAAACACCATATATTTT.

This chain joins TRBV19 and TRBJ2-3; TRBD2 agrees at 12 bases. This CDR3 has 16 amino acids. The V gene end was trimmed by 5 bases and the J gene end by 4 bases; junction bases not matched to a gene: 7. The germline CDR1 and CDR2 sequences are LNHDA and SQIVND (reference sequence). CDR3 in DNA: TGTGCCAGTAGTTCCGGACTAGCGGGGTGGGCAGATACGCAGTATTTT. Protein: CASSSGLAGWADTQYF.

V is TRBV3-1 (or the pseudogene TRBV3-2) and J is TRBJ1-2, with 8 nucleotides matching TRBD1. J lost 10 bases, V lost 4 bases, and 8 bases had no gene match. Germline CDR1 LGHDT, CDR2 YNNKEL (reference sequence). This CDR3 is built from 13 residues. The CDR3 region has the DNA TGTGCCAGCAGCCCGTCGACAGGGGAGGACTACACCTTC. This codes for CASSPSTGEDYTF.

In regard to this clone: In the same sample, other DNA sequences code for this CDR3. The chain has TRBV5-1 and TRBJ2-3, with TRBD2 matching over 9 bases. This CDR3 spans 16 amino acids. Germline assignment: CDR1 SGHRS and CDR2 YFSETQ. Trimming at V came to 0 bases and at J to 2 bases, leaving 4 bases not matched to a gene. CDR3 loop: CASSLGAGGPTDTQYF. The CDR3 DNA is TGCGCCAGCAGCTTGGGAGCGGGGGGACCCACAGATACGCAGTATTTT.

CDR3 bases: TGTGCCAGCAGCCAGGTCGGGGGGCCACCCTACGAGCAGTACTTC. Amino acid sequence: CASSQVGGPPYEQYF. The chain has TRBV3-1 (or the pseudogene TRBV3-2) and TRBJ2-7, with D possibly TRBD2 on 7 matching bases. This CDR3 spans 15 amino acids. Germline CDR1 LGHDT, CDR2 YNNKEL (reference sequence). V was clipped by 3 bases and J by 2 bases, with 14 bases between them.

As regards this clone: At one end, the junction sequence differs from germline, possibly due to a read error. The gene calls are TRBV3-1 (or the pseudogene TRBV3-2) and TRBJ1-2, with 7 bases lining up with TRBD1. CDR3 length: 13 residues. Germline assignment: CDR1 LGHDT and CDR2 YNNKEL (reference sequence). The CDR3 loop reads CASSPGPDDRVSF. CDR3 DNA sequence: TGTGCCAGCAGCCCTGGACCTGACGACAGGGTTTCCTTC.

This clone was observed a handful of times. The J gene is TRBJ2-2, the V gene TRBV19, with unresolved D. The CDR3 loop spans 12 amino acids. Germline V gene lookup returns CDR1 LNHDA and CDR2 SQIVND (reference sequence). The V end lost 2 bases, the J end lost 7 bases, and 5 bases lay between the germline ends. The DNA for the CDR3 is TGTGCCAGTAGTATACTCCGCGGGGAGCTGTTTTTT. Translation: CASSILRGELFF.

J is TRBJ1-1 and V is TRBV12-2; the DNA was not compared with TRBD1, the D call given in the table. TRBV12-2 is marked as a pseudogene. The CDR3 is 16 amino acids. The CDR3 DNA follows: TGTGCAAGTCGACCCCACAGGGGGCAGATGAACACTGAAGCTTTCTTT. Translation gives CASRPHRGQMNTEAFF.

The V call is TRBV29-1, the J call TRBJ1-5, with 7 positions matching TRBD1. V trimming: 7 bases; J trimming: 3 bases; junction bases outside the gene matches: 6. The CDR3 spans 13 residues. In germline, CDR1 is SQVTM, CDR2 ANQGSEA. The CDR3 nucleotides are TGCAGCGCTGCGAGGGGGCTCAATCAGCCCCAGCATTTT. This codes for CSAARGLNQPQHF. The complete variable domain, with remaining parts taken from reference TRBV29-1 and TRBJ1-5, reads SAVISQKPSRDICQRGTSLTIQCQVDSQVTMMFWYRQQPGQSLTLIATANQGSEATYESGFVIDKFPISRPNLTFSTLTVSNMSPEDSSIYLCSAARGLNQPQHFGDGTRLSIL.

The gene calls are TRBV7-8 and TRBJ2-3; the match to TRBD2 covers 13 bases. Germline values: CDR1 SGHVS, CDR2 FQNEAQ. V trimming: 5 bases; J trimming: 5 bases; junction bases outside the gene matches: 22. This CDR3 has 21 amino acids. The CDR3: CASSQGVTSGGADRRIDTQYF. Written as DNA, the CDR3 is TGTGCCAGCAGCCAGGGAGTAACTAGCGGGGGGGCCGACCGCCGAATAGATACGCAGTATTTT.

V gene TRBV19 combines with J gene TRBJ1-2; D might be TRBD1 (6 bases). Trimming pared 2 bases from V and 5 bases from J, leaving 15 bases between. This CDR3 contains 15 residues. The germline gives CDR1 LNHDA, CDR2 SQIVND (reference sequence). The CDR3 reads CASSITGTAPYGYTF. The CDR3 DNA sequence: TGTGCCAGTAGTATAACAGGGACGGCACCATATGGCTACACCTTC. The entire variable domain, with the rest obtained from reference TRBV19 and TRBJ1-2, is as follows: DGGITQSPKYLFRKEGQNVTLSCEQNLNHDAMYWYRQDPGQGLRLIYYSQIVNDFQKGDIAEGYSVSREKKESFPLTVTSAQKNPTAFYLCASSITGTAPYGYTFGSGTRLTVV.

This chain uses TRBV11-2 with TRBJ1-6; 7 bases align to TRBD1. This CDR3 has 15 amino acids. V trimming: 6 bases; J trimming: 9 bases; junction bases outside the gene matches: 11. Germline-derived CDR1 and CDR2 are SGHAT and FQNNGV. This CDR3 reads CASRDFTGAASPLHF. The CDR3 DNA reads TGTGCCAGCAGGGATTTCACAGGGGCCGCTTCACCCCTCCACTTT.

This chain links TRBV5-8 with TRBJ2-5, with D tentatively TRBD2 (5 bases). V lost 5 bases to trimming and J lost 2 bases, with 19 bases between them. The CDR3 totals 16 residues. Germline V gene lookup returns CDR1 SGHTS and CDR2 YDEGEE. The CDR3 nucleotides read TGTGCCAGCAGTTCCCGGGGTGGGCCTACACAAGAGACCCAGTACTTC. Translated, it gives CASSSRGGPTQETQYF.

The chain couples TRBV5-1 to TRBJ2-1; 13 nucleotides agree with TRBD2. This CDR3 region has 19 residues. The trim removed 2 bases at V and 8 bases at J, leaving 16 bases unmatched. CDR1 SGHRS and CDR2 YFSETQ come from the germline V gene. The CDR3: CASSLGLAGAPREGDEQFF. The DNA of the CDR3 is TGCGCCAGCAGCTTAGGACTAGCGGGGGCACCCCGCGAGGGCGATGAGCAGTTCTTC.

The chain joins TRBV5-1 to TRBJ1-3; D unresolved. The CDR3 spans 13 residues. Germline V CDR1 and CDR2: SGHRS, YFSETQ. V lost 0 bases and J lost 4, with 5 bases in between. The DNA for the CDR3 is TGCGCCAGCAGCTTGGCCTCGGGAAACACCATATATTTT. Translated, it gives CASSLASGNTIYF.

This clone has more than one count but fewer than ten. The CDR3 bases are TGTGCCAGTAGTGGGCAAACGACAGGGGGCATAGGAGATACGCAGTATTTT. Translating gives CASSGQTTGGIGDTQYF. The chain joins TRBV19 to TRBJ2-3, with 10 positions matching TRBD1. In germline, CDR1 is LNHDA, CDR2 SQIVND (reference sequence). The ends lost 5 bases at V and 5 bases at J; junction bases unmatched: 13. The CDR3 runs 17 residues.

The CDR3: CASSVMNTIYF. CDR3 DNA: TGTGCCAGCAGTGTAATGAACACCATATATTTT. This chain connects TRBV2 to TRBJ1-3; D uncertain. Trimming took 4 bases from V and 7 from J, leaving 5 bases between them. The CDR3 length is 11 residues. Germline-derived CDR1 and CDR2 are SNHLY and FYNNEI.

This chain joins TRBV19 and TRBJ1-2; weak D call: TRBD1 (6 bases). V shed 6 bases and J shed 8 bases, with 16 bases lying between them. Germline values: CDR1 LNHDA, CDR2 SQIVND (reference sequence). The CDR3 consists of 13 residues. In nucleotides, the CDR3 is TGTGCCAGTAGCCACCAGGGGTTCAGGGGCTACACCTTC. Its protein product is CASSHQGFRGYTF.

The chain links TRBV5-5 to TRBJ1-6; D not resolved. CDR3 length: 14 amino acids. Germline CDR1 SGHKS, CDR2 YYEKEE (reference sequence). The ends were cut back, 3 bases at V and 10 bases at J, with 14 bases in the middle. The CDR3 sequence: CASSSPEGGSPLHF. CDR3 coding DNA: TGTGCCAGCAGCTCCCCGGAGGGAGGGTCACCCCTCCACTTT. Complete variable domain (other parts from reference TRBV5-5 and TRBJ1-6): DAGVTQSPTHLIKTRGQQVTLRCSPISGHKSVSWYQQVLGQGPQFIFQYYEKEERGRGNFPDRFSARQFPNYSSELNVNALLLGDSALYLCASSSPEGGSPLHFGNGTRLTVT.

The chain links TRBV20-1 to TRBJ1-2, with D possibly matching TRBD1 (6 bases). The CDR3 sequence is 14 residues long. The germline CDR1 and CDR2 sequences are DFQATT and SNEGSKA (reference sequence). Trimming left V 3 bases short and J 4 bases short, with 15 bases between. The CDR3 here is CSASRQVPGYGYTF. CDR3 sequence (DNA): TGCAGTGCTAGTCGACAGGTACCGGGCTATGGCTACACCTTC.

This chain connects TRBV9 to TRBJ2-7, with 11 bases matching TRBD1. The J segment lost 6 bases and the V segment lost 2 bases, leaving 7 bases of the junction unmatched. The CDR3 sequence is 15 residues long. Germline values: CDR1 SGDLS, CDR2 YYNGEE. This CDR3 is CASSVVGQGAGEQYF. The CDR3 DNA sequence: TGTGCCAGCAGCGTTGTAGGACAGGGGGCTGGCGAGCAGTACTTC.

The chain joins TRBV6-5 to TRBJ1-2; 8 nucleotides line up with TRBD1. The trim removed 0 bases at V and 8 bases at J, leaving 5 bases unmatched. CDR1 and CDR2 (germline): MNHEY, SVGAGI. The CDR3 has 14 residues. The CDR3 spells CASSYSDRAAGYTF. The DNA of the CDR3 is TGTGCCAGCAGTTACTCGGACAGGGCGGCCGGCTACACCTTC.

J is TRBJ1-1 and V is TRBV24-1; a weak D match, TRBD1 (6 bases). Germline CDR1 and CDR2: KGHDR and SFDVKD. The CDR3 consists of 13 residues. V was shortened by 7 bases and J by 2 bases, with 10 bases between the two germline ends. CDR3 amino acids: CATRTDSNTEAFF. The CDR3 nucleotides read TGTGCCACCAGGACGGACAGCAACACTGAAGCTTTCTTT.

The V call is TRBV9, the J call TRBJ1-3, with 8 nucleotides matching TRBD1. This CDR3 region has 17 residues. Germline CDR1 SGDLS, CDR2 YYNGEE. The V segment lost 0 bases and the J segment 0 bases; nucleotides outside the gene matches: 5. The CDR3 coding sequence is TGTGCCAGCAGCGTAGTGCCAGGGGGCCCCTCTGGAAACACCATATATTTT. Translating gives CASSVVPGGPSGNTIYF.

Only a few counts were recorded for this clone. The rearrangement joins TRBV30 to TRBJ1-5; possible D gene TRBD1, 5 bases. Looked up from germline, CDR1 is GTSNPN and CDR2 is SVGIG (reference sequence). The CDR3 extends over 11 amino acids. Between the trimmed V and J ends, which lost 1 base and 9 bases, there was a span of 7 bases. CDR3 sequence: CAWSAGGPQHF. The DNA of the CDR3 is TGTGCCTGGAGTGCCGGGGGGCCCCAGCATTTT.